These T cell receptor beta chains were read from a single sample in a study of shared clonotypes between healthy human individuals. Here immunoSEQ multiplex PCR was the method, and the copy in TCRdb shows in-frame clones only, minus some. This table has roughly 490,000 clones, around 80% appearing once. The sequenced sample consisted of PBMCs. All receptors come from a woman between 40 and 55 years old in good health. Some clones in this sample may be carry-over from other donors' samples. CDR3s include the opening cysteine and the closing phenylalanine or tryptophan. A D gene is named only where the DNA matches it firmly.

TRBJ2-1 TRBV5-1 - CASSVDPGSSPNEQFF TGCGCCAGCAGCGTTGACCCGGGATCAAGCCCCAATGAGCAGTTCTTC
TRBJ2-5 TRBV4-3 - CASSQLPNQQETQYF TGCGCCAGCAGCCAACTTCCGAACCAACAAGAGACCCAGTACTTC
TRBJ1-5 TRBV4-2 - CASSQEAKGHQPQHF TGTGCCAGCAGCCAAGAAGCTAAAGGGCATCAGCCCCAGCATTTT
TRBJ2-4 TRBV27 TRBD1 CASSLGQGDIQYF TGTGCCAGCAGCCTTGGACAGGGAGACATTCAGTACTTC
TRBJ2-2 TRBV11-3 - CASSLIPNTGELFF TGTGCCAGCAGCTTGATTCCGAACACCGGGGAGCTGTTTTTT
TRBJ2-7 TRBV28 TRBD2 CASSPGLAGAGYEQYF TGTGCCAGCAGTCCCGGACTAGCGGGAGCCGGCTACGAGCAGTACTTC
TRBJ2-3 TRBV9 - CASSVSSGTDTQYF TGTGCCAGCAGCGTTAGTAGCGGCACAGATACGCAGTATTTT
TRBJ2-3 TRBV11-2 TRBD2 CASSLKGGSTDTQYF TGTGCCAGCAGCTTAAAGGGAGGGTCGACAGATACGCAGTATTTT
TRBJ1-4 TRBV9 - CASSGTMGLHRQLFF TGTGCCAGCAGCGGCACCATGGGACTCCACCGACAACTGTTTTTT
TRBJ2-1 TRBV7-3 TRBD2 CASSLMRESEQFF TGTGCCAGCAGCTTAATGCGGGAGAGTGAGCAGTTCTTC